The 17 T cell receptor beta chains reported below all come from one sample, sequenced in a study of blood T cell repertoires in COVID-19. Here immunoSEQ multiplex PCR was the method, and the copy in TCRdb shows in-frame clones only, minus some. The sample contains about 170,000 clones, 83% of which appear only once. Sequencing used PBMCs or T cells enriched from blood (not recorded which). The source of these receptors is a woman in her fifties or sixties who had recovered from COVID-19.

This chain joins TRBV23-1 and TRBJ1-2; D is unresolved. TRBV23-1 belongs to the ORF category, with a function that is uncertain. The V and J ends lost 3 bases and 6 bases respectively, with 14 bases between them. The CDR3 is made up of 14 amino acids. Here the CDR3 DNA reads TGCGCCAGCAGTCATGACGCCAGCGCCGATGGCTACACCTTC. It specifies CASSHDASADGYTF.

The V and J genes are TRBV7-2 and TRBJ2-3; 7 bases map to TRBD2. J was trimmed by 5 bases and V by 1 base; bases with no gene match: 9. This CDR3 spans 16 amino acids. Germline V gene sequence: CDR1 SGHTA, CDR2 FQGNSA. CDR3 amino acids: CASSLERAGARDTQYF. In nucleotides, the CDR3 is TGTGCCAGCAGCTTAGAAAGGGCGGGAGCTAGAGATACGCAGTATTTT.

This clone has a handful of counts. The chain carries TRBV4-1 and TRBJ2-5; 8 bases agree with TRBD2. With V trimmed by 1 base and J by 1 base, 11 bases remained unmatched. Germline V gives CDR1 MGHRA, CDR2 YSYEKL. The CDR3 has 18 residues. The chain's CDR3 is CASSQAAPPSGSQETQYF. CDR3 coding DNA: TGCGCCAGCAGCCAAGCGGCCCCCCCTAGCGGGTCCCAAGAGACCCAGTACTTC.

The V gene is TRBV21-1, the J gene TRBJ2-7; the D call in the table, TRBD1, was not verified against the DNA. TRBV21-1 is marked as a pseudogene. This CDR3 contains 13 residues. CDR3 loop: CASSKAQLWEQYV. The CDR3 DNA sequence: TGTGCCAGCAGCAAAGCACAGCTCTGGGAGCAGTACGTC.

This chain's CDR3 is CASSLSGYLDTGELFF. The CDR3 DNA reads TGTGCCAGCAGCTTGTCAGGGTATTTGGACACCGGGGAGCTGTTTTTT. This rearrangement joins TRBV11-2 to TRBJ2-2, with D tentatively TRBD1 (5 bases). Per the germline V gene, CDR1 is SGHAT and CDR2 is FQNNGV. Between the trimmed V and J ends, which lost 3 bases and 3 bases, there was a span of 14 bases. The CDR3 sequence is 16 residues long.

The gene calls are TRBV5-5 and TRBJ2-3, with D possibly matching TRBD2 (5 bases). Germline V CDR1 and CDR2: SGHKS, YYEKEE (reference sequence). CDR3 length: 14 residues. V was shortened by 4 bases and J by 0 bases, with 9 bases between the two germline ends. The CDR3 coding sequence is TGTGCCAGCAGCCCCGGAGGTAGCACAGATACGCAGTATTTT. This codes for CASSPGGSTDTQYF.

This chain connects TRBV19 to TRBJ1-5, with a weak D call TRBD1 (6 bases). CDR1 and CDR2 (germline): LNHDA, SQIVND (reference sequence). The CDR3 length is 15 residues. With 1 base removed from V and 3 bases from J, the gap between germline ends came to 10 bases. Written as DNA, the CDR3 is TGTGCCAGTAGTATAGGGACAGCTATCAATCAGCCCCAGCATTTT. Translated: CASSIGTAINQPQHF.

This clone was observed a few times. The rearrangement uses TRBV6-5 and TRBJ1-6; perhaps TRBD1 as D (6 bases). There are 14 residues in the CDR3. Trimming removed 7 bases at V and 8 bases at J, with 15 bases between. CDR1 is MNHEY and CDR2 is SVGAGI in the germline V gene. The CDR3 loop reads CASTPAGEYSPLHF. As DNA, the CDR3 is TGTGCCAGCACCCCGGCAGGGGAATATTCACCCCTCCACTTT.

A single count supports this clone. The genes are TRBV11-3 and TRBJ2-1; D might be TRBD1 (6 bases). Looked up from germline, CDR1 is SGHNT and CDR2 is YENEEA. V lost 3 bases, J lost 10 bases, and 19 bases lay in between. The length of the CDR3 is 15 residues. The CDR3, as DNA: TGTGCCAGCAGCTTGGATCAGGGACAAATAATCGAGCAGTTCTTC. Translated: CASSLDQGQIIEQFF.

This chain connects TRBV13 to TRBJ1-1, with D possibly matching TRBD1 (6 bases). This CDR3 contains 15 residues. Germline-derived CDR1 and CDR2 are PRHDT and FYEKMQ (reference sequence). V was trimmed by 6 bases and J by 0 bases, leaving 14 bases between them. This chain's CDR3 is CASRRQAVMNTEAFF. The CDR3 DNA reads TGTGCCAGCAGGAGACAGGCTGTTATGAACACTGAAGCTTTCTTT.

This clone was observed once. This sequence joins TRBV6-6 and TRBJ1-5, with 7 bases identical to TRBD1. Losses at the gene ends were 7 bases for V and 6 bases for J; bases not matched to a gene: 6. CDR3 length: 13 amino acids. Germline values: CDR1 MNHNY, CDR2 SVGAGI (reference sequence). The CDR3 spells CASTLTGAQPQHF. For the CDR3, the DNA is TGTGCCAGCACCCTCACAGGGGCTCAGCCCCAGCATTTT.

This clone was picked up a small number of times. The chain couples TRBV2 to TRBJ2-1; 9 bases line up with TRBD1. The germline V gene has CDR1 SNHLY and CDR2 FYNNEI. The CDR3 has 15 residues. After removal of 5 bases from V and 9 bases from J, the junction contained 11 bases not matched to a gene. CDR3 region: CASSSTGGDASEQFF. The CDR3 DNA reads TGTGCCAGCAGTTCAACAGGGGGCGATGCCAGTGAGCAGTTCTTC.

This rearrangement joins TRBV7-2 to TRBJ2-3; possible D gene TRBD2, 5 bases. CDR1 is SGHTA, CDR2 FQGNSA, per germline. Deletions cut 5 bases from V and 0 bases from J, with 12 bases between. This CDR3 is built from 15 residues. CDR3 protein: CASSPWERSTDTQYF. The DNA for the CDR3 is TGTGCCAGCAGCCCCTGGGAGCGGAGCACAGATACGCAGTATTTT.

This clone was detected only once. The gene calls are TRBV5-1 and TRBJ2-3; 9 bases match TRBD2. With 3 bases clipped from V and 5 bases from J, the junction kept 10 bases outside the gene matches. Per germline, CDR1 SGHRS and CDR2 YFSETQ. This CDR3 region has 16 residues. The DNA of the CDR3 is TGCGCCAGCAGCTCCGTCAAAGCGGGAGGTGGAGATACGCAGTATTTT. The encoded protein is CASSSVKAGGGDTQYF.

The chain couples TRBV28 to TRBJ2-1, with D possibly being TRBD2 (5 bases). This CDR3 region has 10 residues. Germline V gives CDR1 MDHEN, CDR2 SYDVKM. The V gene lost 8 bases and the J gene lost 15 bases, with 14 bases spanning the gap. CDR3 in DNA: TGTGCCAGCCTAAAACGGAGGCTGTTCTTC. This gives the protein CASLKRRLFF.

J is TRBJ1-2 and V is TRBV29-1; possibly TRBD1 for D (6 bases). The CDR3 has 12 amino acids. V lost 7 bases to trimming and J lost 4 bases, with 13 bases between them. Germline CDR1 and CDR2: SQVTM and ANQGSEA. DNA for the CDR3: TGCAGCGCTGAGGGACACTCCTATGGCTACACCTTC. This encodes CSAEGHSYGYTF.

Concerning this clone itself: This specimen includes other DNA sequences encoding the same CDR3. V gene TRBV30 combines with J gene TRBJ2-7; no firm D call. The CDR3 spans 11 residues. Trimming pared 2 bases from V and 3 bases from J, leaving 5 bases between. Germline V gene data show CDR1 as GTSNPN and CDR2 as SVGIG (reference sequence). CDR3 sequence: CAWSRGYEQYV. CDR3 nucleotides: TGTGCCTGGAGTAGAGGCTACGAGCAGTACGTC.